This T cell receptor beta chain originates from a study of blood T cell repertoires in COVID-19. Study-level background: Collection of acute and convalescent COVID-19 samples took place in the United States, Italy and Spain. Sample material is recorded as cDNA or gDNA derived from T cells, B-cell-depleted T cells, or PBMCs.

Germline values: CDR1 SGDLS, CDR2 YYNGEE. The J segment lost 5 bases and the V segment lost 3 bases, leaving 7 bases of the junction unmatched. The CDR3 runs to 14 residues. Original analysis: Amplification with reference gene primers provided the estimates of nucleated cell counts. The method was immunoSEQ multiplex PCR; TCRdb's version includes in-frame clones alone and lacks a portion of them. The V and J calls and clone size were taken over from that table, and D and trimming were inferred from the DNA. The sample shows some 80,000 clones, roughly 90% of them seen only once. Sequences were obtained from peripheral blood. The clonotype comes from a human donor in a cohort sampled during active COVID-19. The chain has TRBV9 and TRBJ1-2; 7 bases fit TRBD1. CDR3 protein: CASSAEQGRYGYTF. CDR3 DNA sequence: TGTGCCAGCAGCGCCGAACAGGGGCGGTATGGCTACACCTTC.